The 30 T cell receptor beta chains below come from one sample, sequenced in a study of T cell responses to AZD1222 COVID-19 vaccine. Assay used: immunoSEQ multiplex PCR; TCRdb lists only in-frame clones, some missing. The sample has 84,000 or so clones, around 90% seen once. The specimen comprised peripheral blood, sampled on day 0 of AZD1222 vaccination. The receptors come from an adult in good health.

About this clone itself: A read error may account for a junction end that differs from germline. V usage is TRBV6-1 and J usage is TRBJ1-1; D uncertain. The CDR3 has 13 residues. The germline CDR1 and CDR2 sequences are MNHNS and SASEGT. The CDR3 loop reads CASSERTTADRPF. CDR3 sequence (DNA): TGTGCCAGCAGTGAAAGGACGACCGCCGATCGTCCCTTT.

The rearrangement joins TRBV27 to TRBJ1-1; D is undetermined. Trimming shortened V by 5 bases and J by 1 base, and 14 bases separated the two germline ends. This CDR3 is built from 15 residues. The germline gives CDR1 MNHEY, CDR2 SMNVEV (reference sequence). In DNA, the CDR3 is TGTGCCAGCAGTCCCCTGGCGGCACCGAACACTGAAGCTTTCTTT. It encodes CASSPLAAPNTEAFF.

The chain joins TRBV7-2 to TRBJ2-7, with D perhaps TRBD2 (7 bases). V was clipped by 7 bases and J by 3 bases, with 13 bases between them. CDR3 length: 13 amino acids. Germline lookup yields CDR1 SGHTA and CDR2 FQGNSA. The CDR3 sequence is CASTPRGGYEQYF. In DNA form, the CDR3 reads TGTGCCAGCACCCCAAGGGGGGGCTACGAGCAGTACTTC.

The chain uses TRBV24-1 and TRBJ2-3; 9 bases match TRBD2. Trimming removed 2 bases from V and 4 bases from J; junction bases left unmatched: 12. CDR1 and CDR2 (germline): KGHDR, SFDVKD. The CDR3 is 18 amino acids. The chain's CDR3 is CATSDYPGSGGYPDTQYF. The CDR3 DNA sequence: TGTGCCACCAGTGATTACCCCGGGAGCGGGGGGTACCCAGATACGCAGTATTTT.

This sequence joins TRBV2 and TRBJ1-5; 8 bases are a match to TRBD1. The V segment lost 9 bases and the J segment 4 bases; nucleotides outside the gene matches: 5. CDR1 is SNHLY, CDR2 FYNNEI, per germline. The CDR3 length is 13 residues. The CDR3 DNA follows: TGTGCCAGTCGGACAGGGCGAAATCAGCCCCAGCATTTT. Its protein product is CASRTGRNQPQHF.

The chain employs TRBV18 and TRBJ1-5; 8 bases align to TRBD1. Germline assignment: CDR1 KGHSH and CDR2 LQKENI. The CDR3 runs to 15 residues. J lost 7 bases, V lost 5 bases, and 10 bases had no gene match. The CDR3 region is CASSGDRGRDQPQHF. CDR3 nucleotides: TGTGCCAGCTCAGGAGACAGGGGACGGGACCAGCCCCAGCATTTT. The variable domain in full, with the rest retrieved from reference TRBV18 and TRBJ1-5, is NAGVMQNPRHLVRRRGQEARLRCSPMKGHSHVYWYRQLPEEGLKFMVYLQKENIIDESGMPKERFSAEFPKEGPSILRIQQVVRGDSAAYFCASSGDRGRDQPQHFGDGTRLSIL.

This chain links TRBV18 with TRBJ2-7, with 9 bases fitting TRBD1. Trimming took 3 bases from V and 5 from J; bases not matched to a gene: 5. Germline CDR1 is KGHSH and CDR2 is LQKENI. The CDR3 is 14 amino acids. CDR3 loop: CASSPGTGRDEQYF. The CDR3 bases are TGTGCCAGCTCACCCGGGACAGGGAGAGACGAGCAGTACTTC.

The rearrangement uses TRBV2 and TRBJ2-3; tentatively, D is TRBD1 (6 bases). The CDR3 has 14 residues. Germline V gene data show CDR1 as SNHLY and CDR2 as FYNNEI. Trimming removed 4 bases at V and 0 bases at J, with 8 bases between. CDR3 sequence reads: CASSVGQSTDTQYF. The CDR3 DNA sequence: TGTGCCAGCAGTGTAGGACAGAGCACAGATACGCAGTATTTT.

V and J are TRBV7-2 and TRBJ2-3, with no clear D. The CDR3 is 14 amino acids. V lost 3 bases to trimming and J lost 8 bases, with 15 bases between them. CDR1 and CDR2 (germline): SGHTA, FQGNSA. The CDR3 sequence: CASSFDTGFATQYF. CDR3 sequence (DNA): TGTGCCAGCAGCTTTGACACTGGGTTTGCTACGCAGTATTTT.

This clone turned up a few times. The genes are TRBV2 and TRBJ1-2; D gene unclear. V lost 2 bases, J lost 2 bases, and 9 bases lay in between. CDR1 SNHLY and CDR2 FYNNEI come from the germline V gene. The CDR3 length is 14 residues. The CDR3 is CASSEFGENYGYTF. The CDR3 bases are TGTGCCAGCAGTGAATTCGGAGAGAACTATGGCTACACCTTC.

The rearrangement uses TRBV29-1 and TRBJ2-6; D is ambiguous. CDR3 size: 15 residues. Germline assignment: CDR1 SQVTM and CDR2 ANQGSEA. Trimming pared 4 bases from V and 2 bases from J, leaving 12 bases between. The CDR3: CSVGSVVTGANVLTF. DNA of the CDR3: TGCAGCGTTGGTTCAGTTGTAACTGGGGCCAACGTCCTGACTTTC.

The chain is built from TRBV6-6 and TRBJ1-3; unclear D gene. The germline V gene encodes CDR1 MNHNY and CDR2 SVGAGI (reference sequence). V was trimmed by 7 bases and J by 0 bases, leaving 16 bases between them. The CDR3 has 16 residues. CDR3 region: CASTYGERRSGNTIYF. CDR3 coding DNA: TGTGCCAGCACCTACGGAGAGCGCCGCTCTGGAAACACCATATATTTT.

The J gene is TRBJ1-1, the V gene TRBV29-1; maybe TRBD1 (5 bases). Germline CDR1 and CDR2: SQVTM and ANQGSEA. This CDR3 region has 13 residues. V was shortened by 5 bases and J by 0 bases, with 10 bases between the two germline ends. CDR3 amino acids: CSVSDSLNTEAFF. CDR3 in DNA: TGCAGCGTTTCCGACAGTCTGAACACTGAAGCTTTCTTT.

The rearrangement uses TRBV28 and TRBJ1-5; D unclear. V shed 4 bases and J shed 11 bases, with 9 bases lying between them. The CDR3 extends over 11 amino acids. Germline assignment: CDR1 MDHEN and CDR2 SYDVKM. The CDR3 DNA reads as TGTGCCAGCAGTTCGACTCCTTCCCAGCATTTT. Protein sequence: CASSSTPSQHF.

The CDR3 sequence is CASREGNYGYTF. CDR3 nucleotides: TGTGCCAGCAGGGAGGGGAACTATGGCTACACCTTC. This chain uses TRBV2 with TRBJ1-2; tentatively, D is TRBD1 (5 bases). Germline V gives CDR1 SNHLY, CDR2 FYNNEI. V was pared by 6 bases and J by 2 bases, with 7 bases between. This CDR3 contains 12 residues.

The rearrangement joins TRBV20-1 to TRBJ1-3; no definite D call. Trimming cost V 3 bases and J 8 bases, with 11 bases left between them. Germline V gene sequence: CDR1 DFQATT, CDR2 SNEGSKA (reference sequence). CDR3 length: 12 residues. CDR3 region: CSASPTRDTIYF. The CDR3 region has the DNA TGCAGTGCTAGTCCAACCCGGGACACCATATATTTT.

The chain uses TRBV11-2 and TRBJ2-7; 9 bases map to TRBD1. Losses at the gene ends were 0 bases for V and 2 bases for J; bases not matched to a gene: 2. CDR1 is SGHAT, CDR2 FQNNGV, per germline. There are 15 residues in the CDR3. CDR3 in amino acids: CASSLEGTGTYEQYF. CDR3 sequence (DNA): TGTGCCAGCAGCTTAGAAGGGACAGGGACCTACGAGCAGTACTTC.

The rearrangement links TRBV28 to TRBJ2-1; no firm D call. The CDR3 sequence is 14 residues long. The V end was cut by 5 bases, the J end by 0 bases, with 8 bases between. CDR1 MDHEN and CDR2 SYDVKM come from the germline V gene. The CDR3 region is CASSHGTSYNEQFF. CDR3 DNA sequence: TGTGCCAGCAGTCACGGAACCTCCTACAATGAGCAGTTCTTC.

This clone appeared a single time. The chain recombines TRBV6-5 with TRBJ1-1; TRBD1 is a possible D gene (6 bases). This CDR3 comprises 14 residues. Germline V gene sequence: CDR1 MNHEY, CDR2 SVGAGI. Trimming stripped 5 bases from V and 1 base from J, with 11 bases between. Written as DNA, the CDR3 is TGTGCCAGCAGTCGGGGGCTGAAGAACACTGAAGCTTTCTTT. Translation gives CASSRGLKNTEAFF.

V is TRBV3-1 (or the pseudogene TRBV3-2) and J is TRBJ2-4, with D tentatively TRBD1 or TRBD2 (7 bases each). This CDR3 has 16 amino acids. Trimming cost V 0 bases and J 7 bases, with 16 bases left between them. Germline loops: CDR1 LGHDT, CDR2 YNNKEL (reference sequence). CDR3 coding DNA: TGTGCCAGCAGCCAAGATACGACAGGGACTACGAACATTCAGTACTTC. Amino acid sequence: CASSQDTTGTTNIQYF.

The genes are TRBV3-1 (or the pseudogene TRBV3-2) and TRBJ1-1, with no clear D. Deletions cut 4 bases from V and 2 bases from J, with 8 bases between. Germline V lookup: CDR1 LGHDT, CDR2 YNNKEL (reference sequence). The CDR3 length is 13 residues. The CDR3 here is CASSPRDNTEAFF. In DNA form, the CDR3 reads TGTGCCAGCAGCCCAAGGGATAACACTGAAGCTTTCTTT.

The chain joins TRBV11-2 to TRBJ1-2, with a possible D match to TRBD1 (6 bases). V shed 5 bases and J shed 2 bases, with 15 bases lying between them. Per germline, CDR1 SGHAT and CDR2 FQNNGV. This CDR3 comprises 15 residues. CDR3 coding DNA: TGTGCCAGCAGCCCAGGGGCCCAGAGGAACTATGGCTACACCTTC. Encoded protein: CASSPGAQRNYGYTF.

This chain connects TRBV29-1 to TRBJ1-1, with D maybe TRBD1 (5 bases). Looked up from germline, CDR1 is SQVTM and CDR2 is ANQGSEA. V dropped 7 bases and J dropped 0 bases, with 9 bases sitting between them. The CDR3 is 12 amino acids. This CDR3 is CSAGRMNTEAFF. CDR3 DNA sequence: TGCAGCGCGGGACGGATGAACACTGAAGCTTTCTTT. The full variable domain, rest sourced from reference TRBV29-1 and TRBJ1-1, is SAVISQKPSRDICQRGTSLTIQCQVDSQVTMMFWYRQQPGQSLTLIATANQGSEATYESGFVIDKFPISRPNLTFSTLTVSNMSPEDSSIYLCSAGRMNTEAFFGQGTRLTVV.

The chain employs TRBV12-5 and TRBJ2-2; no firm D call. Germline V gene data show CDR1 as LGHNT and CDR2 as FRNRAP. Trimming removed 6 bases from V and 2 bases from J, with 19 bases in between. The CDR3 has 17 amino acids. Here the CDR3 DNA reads TGTGCTAGTGGCCTAACTTCCGGACCAACAAACACCGGGGAGCTGTTTTTT. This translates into CASGLTSGPTNTGELFF.

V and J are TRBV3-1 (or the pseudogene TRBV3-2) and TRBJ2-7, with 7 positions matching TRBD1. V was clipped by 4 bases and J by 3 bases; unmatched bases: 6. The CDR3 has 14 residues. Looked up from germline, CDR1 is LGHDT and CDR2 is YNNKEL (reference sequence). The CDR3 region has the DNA TGTGCCAGCAGCCGGCGAGACAGGGACTACGAGCAGTACTTC. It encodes CASSRRDRDYEQYF.

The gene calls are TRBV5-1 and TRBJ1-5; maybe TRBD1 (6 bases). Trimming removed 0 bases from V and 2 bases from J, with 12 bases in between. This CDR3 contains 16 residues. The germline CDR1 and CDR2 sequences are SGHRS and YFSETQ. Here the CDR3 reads CASSLVGGAGNQPQHF. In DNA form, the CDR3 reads TGCGCCAGCAGCTTGGTTGGGGGGGCAGGCAATCAGCCCCAGCATTTT.

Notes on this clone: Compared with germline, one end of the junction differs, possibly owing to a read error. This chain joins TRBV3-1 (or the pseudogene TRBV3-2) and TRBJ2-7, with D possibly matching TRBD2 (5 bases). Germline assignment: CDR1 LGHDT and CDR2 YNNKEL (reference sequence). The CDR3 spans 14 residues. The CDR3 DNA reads TGTGCCAGCAGCCATTCTAGTAAATTGGAGGCCTTGAACTTC. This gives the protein CASSHSSKLEALNF.

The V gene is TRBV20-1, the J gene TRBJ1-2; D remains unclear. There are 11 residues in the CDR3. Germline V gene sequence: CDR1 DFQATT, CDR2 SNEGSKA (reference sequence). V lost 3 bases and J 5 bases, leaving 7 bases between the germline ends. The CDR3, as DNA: TGCAGTGCTAGCACAATATATGGCTACACCTTC. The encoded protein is CSASTIYGYTF.

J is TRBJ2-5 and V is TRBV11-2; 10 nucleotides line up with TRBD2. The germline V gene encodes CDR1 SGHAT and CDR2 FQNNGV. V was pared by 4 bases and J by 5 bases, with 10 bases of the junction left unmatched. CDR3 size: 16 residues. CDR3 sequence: CASSSYLAGEGETQYF. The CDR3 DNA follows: TGTGCCAGCAGCTCTTACCTAGCGGGAGAGGGGGAGACCCAGTACTTC. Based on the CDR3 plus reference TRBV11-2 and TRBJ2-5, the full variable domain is EAGVAQSPRYKIIEKRQSVAFWCNPISGHATLYWYQQILGQGPKLLIQFQNNGVVDDSQLPKDRFSAERLKGVDSTLKIQPAKLEDSAVYLCASSSYLAGEGETQYFGPGTRLLVL.

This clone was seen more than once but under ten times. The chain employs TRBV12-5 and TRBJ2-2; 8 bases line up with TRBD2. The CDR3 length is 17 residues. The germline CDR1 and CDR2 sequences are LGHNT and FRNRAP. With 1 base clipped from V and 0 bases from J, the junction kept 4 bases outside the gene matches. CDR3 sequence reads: CASGLATSGSNTGELFF. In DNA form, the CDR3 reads TGTGCTAGTGGTTTGGCAACTAGCGGCTCGAACACCGGGGAGCTGTTTTTT. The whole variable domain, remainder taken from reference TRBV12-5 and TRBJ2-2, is DARVTQTPRHKVTEMGQEVTMRCQPILGHNTVFWYRQTMMQGLELLAYFRNRAPLDDSGMPKDRFSAEMPDATLATLKIQPSEPRDSAVYFCASGLATSGSNTGELFFGEGSRLTVL.